This entry lists 15 T cell receptor beta chains sequenced from one sample in a study of blood T cell repertoires in COVID-19. Some clones are missing from TCRdb's copy, which holds only in-frame ones; the method was immunoSEQ multiplex PCR. Of roughly 250,000 clones in the sample, roughly 80% are singletons; the top ten hold about 9.5%. Specimen: peripheral blood. The receptors originated from a woman of 80 years or more with acute or convalescent COVID-19.

This clone has only one observation. This chain connects TRBV28 to TRBJ1-5, with a weak D call TRBD1 (6 bases). The length of the CDR3 is 15 residues. In germline, CDR1 is MDHEN, CDR2 SYDVKM. V lost 6 bases and J lost 1, with 13 bases in between. The DNA for the CDR3 is TGTGCCAGCAGGCGCAATAGGGGGAGCAATCAGCCCCAGCATTTT. Amino acid sequence: CASRRNRGSNQPQHF.

J is TRBJ1-1 and V is TRBV7-3; D is perhaps TRBD1 (5 bases). Trimming shortened V by 4 bases and J by 7 bases, and 13 bases separated the two germline ends. Germline CDR1 and CDR2: SGHTA and FQGTGA. The CDR3 consists of 13 residues. CDR3 amino acids: CASSYQGDSEAFF. The CDR3 DNA follows: TGTGCCAGCAGCTATCAGGGTGACAGTGAAGCTTTCTTT.

This clone was counted once. The V and J genes are TRBV5-1 and TRBJ2-7, with a tentative D call TRBD2 (6 bases). The CDR3 consists of 18 residues. Trimming removed 1 base from V and 0 bases from J, with 20 bases in between. In germline, CDR1 is SGHRS, CDR2 YFSETQ. The CDR3 loop is CASSLSSGLQVSSYEQYF. In DNA form, the CDR3 reads TGCGCCAGCAGCTTGTCGTCGGGACTGCAGGTCAGCTCCTACGAGCAGTACTTC.

The chain links TRBV2 to TRBJ2-2, with a possible D match to TRBD1 (6 bases). In germline, CDR1 is SNHLY, CDR2 FYNNEI. This CDR3 is 16 amino acids long. Deletions cut 6 bases from V and 1 base from J, with 15 bases between. This CDR3 is CASRRESGQNTGELFF. In nucleotides, the CDR3 is TGTGCCAGCAGAAGAGAGTCGGGACAGAACACCGGGGAGCTGTTTTTT.

The V gene is TRBV5-1, the J gene TRBJ2-7, with D tentatively TRBD1 (7 bases). The CDR3 is 13 amino acids. V lost 2 bases, J lost 6 bases, and 12 bases lay in between. Germline assignment: CDR1 SGHRS and CDR2 YFSETQ. The CDR3 is CASSFGQGGEQYF. For the CDR3, the DNA is TGCGCCAGCAGCTTCGGGCAGGGGGGCGAGCAGTACTTC.

V is TRBV19 and J is TRBJ1-4, with 7 bases aligning to TRBD1. Trimming took 4 bases from V and 8 from J; bases not matched to a gene: 7. The CDR3 totals 14 residues. Germline V gene data show CDR1 as LNHDA and CDR2 as SQIVND (reference sequence). CDR3: CASSRQGGGEKLFF. The CDR3 bases are TGTGCCAGTAGTAGACAGGGAGGAGGAGAAAAACTGTTTTTT.

V usage is TRBV24-1 and J usage is TRBJ2-7, with a weak D call TRBD1 (5 bases). There are 16 residues in the CDR3. V lost 0 bases and J lost 2, with 13 bases in between. Looked up from germline, CDR1 is KGHDR and CDR2 is SFDVKD. The CDR3 sequence: CATSDLPQGDPYEQYF. In nucleotides, the CDR3 is TGTGCCACCAGTGATTTGCCGCAGGGTGATCCCTACGAGCAGTACTTC.

The rearrangement joins TRBV12-3 or TRBV12-4 to TRBJ1-2; D possibly corresponds to TRBD1 (5 bases). Between the trimmed V and J ends, which lost 5 bases and 8 bases, there was a span of 15 bases. This CDR3 region has 13 residues. In nucleotides, the CDR3 is TGTGCCAGCAGTCCCCCTCAGGGTGGCGGCTACACCTTC. It encodes CASSPPQGGGYTF.

The chain joins TRBV23-1 to TRBJ1-1; 8 bases are shared with TRBD1. TRBV23-1 is identified as an open reading frame with a role that is uncertain. J gave up 4 bases and V 4 bases, and 8 bases lay outside the gene matches. CDR3 length: 15 amino acids. For the CDR3, the DNA is TGCGCCAGCAGTCCGACAGGGGCTTGTTCCACTGAAGCTTTCTTT. Its translation is CASSPTGACSTEAFF.

As concerns this clone: The same CDR3 also results from other DNA sequences found in this sample. This chain connects TRBV21-1 to TRBJ1-1; no DNA check was done on the table's D call, TRBD1. TRBV21-1 represents a pseudogene. The CDR3 runs to 13 residues. The CDR3 nucleotides are TGTGCCAGCAGCAAAGGGGCAGACAGTGAAGCTTTCTTT. Its translation is CASSKGADSEAFF.

J is TRBJ2-7 and V is TRBV3-1 (or the pseudogene TRBV3-2); D remains unclear. The germline V gene has CDR1 LGHDT and CDR2 YNNKEL (reference sequence). V lost 0 bases and J 3 bases, leaving 12 bases between the germline ends. The CDR3 extends over 15 amino acids. The CDR3 region is CASSQDSSSHYEQYF. CDR3 in DNA: TGTGCCAGCAGCCAAGATAGCAGCTCCCACTACGAGCAGTACTTC.

The rearrangement joins TRBV23-1 to TRBJ2-7; 8 bases agree with TRBD1. TRBV23-1 is identified as an open reading frame with a role that is uncertain. Unmatched junction bases numbered 7, after V lost 2 bases and J lost 1 base. The CDR3 has 16 residues. The DNA for the CDR3 is TGCGCCAGCAGTCAACCCCCGGGACAGGAATCCTACGAGCAGTACTTC. Amino acid sequence: CASSQPPGQESYEQYF.

The rearrangement joins TRBV18 to TRBJ2-2; D is unresolved. This CDR3 is built from 16 residues. Trimming cost V 2 bases and J 0 bases, with 10 bases left between them. Looked up from germline, CDR1 is KGHSH and CDR2 is LQKENI. CDR3: CASSPWQSANTGELFF. CDR3 DNA sequence: TGTGCCAGCTCACCATGGCAGAGCGCGAACACCGGGGAGCTGTTTTTT. Using reference TRBV18 and TRBJ2-2 for the parts outside the CDR3, the full variable domain is NAGVMQNPRHLVRRRGQEARLRCSPMKGHSHVYWYRQLPEEGLKFMVYLQKENIIDESGMPKERFSAEFPKEGPSILRIQQVVRGDSAAYFCASSPWQSANTGELFFGEGSRLTVL.

This clone turned up a few times. The V and J genes are TRBV3-1 (or the pseudogene TRBV3-2) and TRBJ2-5; 7 nucleotides match TRBD1. Germline V gene lookup returns CDR1 LGHDT and CDR2 YNNKEL (reference sequence). V lost 1 base, J lost 7 bases, and 6 bases stayed unmatched. CDR3 length: 14 amino acids. The CDR3 DNA is TGTGCCAGCAGCCAAGGGACAGGAGGTGCGACCCAGTACTTC. This gives the protein CASSQGTGGATQYF.

The rearrangement uses TRBV29-1 and TRBJ1-3, with 8 bases aligning to TRBD1. From germline, CDR1 is SQVTM and CDR2 ANQGSEA. The CDR3 totals 12 residues. With 7 bases clipped from V and 6 bases from J, the junction kept 5 bases outside the gene matches. DNA of the CDR3: TGCAGCGGCAGGACAGGGACAAACACCATATATTTT. It specifies CSGRTGTNTIYF.